This paragraph covers one T cell receptor beta chain sequence. What it recognizes is unknown. This entry comes from a study of T cells in Graves' hyperthyroidism and ophthalmopathy. Study-level results: From stable hyperthyroidism, ophthalmopathy was separated by a 13 V-J model.

Amplified TCR beta CDR3 regions came from RNA transcripts. The TCR CDR3 first-round RT-PCR relied on the HTBI primer set. TCRdb passed the multiplex PCR reads through MiXCR, listing each CDR3 protein once. The table has more than 350,000 distinct CDR3 sequences, 14% seen once. Clinical Activity Scores of at least 3, NOSPECS grades of at least 4 and durations under 3 months characterized ophthalmopathy patients. Each diagnosis drew on symptoms, thyroxine, TRAb, thyroid ultrasound and orbital computed tomography findings. Sequencing input: blood. The source is a woman aged 25 to 45 with Graves' ophthalmopathy.

The CDR3 region is CSPVAYRAGHEQFF. CDR3 in DNA: TGCAGTCCCGTCGCGTATAGAGCGGGCCATGAGCAGTTCTTC. The chain is built from TRBV20-1 and TRBJ2-1, with D possibly TRBD2 on 6 matching bases. Trimming cost V 8 bases and J 8 bases, with 22 bases left between them. This CDR3 has 14 residues. Germline values: CDR1 DFQATT, CDR2 SNEGSKA (reference sequence).